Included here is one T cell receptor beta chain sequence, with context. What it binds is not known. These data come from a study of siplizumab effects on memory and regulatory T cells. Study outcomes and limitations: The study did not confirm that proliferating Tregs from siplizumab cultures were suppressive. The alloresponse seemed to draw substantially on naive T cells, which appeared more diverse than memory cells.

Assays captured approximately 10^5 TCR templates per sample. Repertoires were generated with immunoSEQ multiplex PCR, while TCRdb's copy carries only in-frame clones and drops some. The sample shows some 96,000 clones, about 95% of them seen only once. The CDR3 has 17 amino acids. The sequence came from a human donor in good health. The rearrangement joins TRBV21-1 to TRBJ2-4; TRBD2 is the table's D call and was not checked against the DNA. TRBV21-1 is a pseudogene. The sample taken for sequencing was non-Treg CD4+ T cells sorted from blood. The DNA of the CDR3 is TGTGCCAGCAGCAAATGGGGTAGCGGGAGGGCCAAAAACATTCAGTACTTC. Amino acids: CASSKWGSGRAKNIQYF.